Sequencing of this T cell receptor (beta chain) was carried out in a study of T cells in Graves' hyperthyroidism and ophthalmopathy. The wider study: Upon initial diagnosis and before any treatment, peripheral blood was collected.

V gave up 1 base and J gave up 3 bases; unmatched junction bases: 4. In germline, CDR1 is SGHNT, CDR2 YYREEE (reference sequence). This CDR3 has 15 residues. Diagnostic decisions used clinical symptoms, serum thyroxine and TRAb, thyroid ultrasound and orbital computed tomography. The source material, RNA transcripts, was used to amplify TCR beta CDR3 regions. The HTBI primer set served for first-round RT-PCR of the TCR CDR3. One entry per CDR3 protein results from TCRdb running MiXCR on the multiplex PCR reads. The data hold a few hundred thousand distinct CDR3 sequences, with approximately 14% observed a single time.

This sequence joins TRBV5-4 and TRBJ2-3; 8 nucleotides match TRBD2. The sample consisted of blood. The origin of this receptor is a woman under 40 with Graves' hyperthyroidism. The CDR3 nucleotides read TGTGCCAGCAGCTTGCAGCGGGAGTCGACAGATACGCAGTATTTT. Translation: CASSLQRESTDTQYF.